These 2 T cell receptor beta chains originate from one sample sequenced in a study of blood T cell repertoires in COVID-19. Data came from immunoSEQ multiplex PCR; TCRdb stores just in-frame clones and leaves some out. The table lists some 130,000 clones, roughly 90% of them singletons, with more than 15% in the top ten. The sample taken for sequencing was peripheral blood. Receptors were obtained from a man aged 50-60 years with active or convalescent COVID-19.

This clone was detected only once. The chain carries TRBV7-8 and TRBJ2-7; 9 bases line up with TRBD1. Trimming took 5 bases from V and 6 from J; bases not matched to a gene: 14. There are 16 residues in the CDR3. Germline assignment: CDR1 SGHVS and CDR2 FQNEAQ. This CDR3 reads CASSTTGGSSGFEQYF. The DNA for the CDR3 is TGTGCCAGCAGCACGACAGGGGGATCGTCGGGCTTCGAGCAGTACTTC.

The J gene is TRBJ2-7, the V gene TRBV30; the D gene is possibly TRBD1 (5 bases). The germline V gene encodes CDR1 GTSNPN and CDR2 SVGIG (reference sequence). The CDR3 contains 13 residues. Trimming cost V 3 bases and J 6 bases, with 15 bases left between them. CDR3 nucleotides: TGTGCCTGGAGCTCCCAGGGAAACCGCGAGCAGTACTTC. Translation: CAWSSQGNREQYF.